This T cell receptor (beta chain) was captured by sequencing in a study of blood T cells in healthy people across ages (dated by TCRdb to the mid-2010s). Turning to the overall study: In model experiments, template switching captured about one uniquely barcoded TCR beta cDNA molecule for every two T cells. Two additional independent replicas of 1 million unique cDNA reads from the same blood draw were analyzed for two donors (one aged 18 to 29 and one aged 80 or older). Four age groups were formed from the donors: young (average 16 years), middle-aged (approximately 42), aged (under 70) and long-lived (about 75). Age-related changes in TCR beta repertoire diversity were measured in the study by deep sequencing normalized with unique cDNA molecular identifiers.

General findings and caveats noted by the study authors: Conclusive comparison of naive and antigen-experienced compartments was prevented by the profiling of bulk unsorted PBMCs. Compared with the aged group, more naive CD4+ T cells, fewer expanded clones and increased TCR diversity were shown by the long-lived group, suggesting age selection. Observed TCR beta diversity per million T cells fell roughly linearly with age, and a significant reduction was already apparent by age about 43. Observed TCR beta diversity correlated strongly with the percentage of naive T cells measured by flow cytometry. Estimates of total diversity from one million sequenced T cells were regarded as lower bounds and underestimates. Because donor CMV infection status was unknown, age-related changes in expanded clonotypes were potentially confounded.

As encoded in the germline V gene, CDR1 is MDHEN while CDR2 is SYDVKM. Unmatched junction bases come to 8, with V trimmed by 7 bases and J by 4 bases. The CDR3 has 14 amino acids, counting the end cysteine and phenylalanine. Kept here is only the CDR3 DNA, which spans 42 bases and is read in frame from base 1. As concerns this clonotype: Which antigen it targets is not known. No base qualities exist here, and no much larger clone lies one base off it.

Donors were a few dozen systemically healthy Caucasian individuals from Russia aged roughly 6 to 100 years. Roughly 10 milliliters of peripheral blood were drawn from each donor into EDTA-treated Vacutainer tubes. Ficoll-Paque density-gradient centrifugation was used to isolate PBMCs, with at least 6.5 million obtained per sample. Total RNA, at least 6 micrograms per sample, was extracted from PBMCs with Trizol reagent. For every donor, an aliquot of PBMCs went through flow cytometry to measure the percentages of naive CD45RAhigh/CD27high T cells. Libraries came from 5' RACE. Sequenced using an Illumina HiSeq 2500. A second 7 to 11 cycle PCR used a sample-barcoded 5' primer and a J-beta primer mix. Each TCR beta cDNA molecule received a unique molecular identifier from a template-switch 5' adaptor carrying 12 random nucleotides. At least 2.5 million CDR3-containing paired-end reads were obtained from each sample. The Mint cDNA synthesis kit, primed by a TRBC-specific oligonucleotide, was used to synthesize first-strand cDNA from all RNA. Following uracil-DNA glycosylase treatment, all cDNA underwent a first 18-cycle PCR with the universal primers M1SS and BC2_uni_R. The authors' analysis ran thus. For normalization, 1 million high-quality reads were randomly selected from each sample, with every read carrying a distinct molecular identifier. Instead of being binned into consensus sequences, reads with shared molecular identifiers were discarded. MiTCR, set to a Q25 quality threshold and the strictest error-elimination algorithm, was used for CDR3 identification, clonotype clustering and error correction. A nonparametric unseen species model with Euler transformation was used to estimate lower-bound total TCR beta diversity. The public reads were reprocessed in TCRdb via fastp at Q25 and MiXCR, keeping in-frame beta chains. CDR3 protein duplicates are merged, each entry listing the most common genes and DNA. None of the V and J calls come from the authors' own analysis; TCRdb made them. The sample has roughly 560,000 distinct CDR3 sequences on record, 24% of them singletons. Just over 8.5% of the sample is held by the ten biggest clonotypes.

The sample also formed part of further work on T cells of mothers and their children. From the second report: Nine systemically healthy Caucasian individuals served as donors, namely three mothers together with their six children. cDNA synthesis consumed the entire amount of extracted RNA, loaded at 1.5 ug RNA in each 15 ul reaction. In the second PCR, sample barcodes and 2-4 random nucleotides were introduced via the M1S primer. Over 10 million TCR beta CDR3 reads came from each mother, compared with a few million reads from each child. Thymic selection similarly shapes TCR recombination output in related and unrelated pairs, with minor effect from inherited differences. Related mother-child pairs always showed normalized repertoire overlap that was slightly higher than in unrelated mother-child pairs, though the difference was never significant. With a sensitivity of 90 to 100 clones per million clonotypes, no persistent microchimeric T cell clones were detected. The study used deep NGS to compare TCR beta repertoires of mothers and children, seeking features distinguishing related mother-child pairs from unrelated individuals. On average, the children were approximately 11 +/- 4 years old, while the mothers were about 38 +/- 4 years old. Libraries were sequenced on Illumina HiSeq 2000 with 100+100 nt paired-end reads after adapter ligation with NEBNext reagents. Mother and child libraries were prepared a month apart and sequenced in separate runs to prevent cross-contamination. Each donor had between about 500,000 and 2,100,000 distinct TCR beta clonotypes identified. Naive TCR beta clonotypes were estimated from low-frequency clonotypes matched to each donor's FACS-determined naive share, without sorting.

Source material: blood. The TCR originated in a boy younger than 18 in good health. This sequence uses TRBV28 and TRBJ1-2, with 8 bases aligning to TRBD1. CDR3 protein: CASTGGSMGYGYTF. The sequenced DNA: TGTGCCAGCACAGGGGGCTCGATGGGCTATGGCTACACCTTC.